Listed here are 4 T cell receptor beta chains from one sample, sequenced in a study of long-term antiretroviral therapy in people with HIV. They ran version v3.0 of the immunoSEQ assay at survey level. Some clones are missing from TCRdb's copy, which holds only in-frame ones; the method was immunoSEQ multiplex PCR. The table records approximately 21,000 clones, roughly 80% of them present only once. The sample consisted of unsorted PBMCs, taken 0.5 years before starting antiretroviral therapy. The receptors were sampled from a man between 18 and 35 years old with HIV.

This clone was found a few times. For the CDR3, the DNA is TGTGCCAGTAGTGAGACTAGCACCTCCTACGAGCAGTACTTC. Protein product: CASSETSTSYEQYF. The chain employs TRBV19 and TRBJ2-7, with 7 bases lining up with TRBD2. Germline assignment: CDR1 LNHDA and CDR2 SQIVND (reference sequence). The CDR3 sequence is 14 residues long. The junction had 4 bases not matched to a gene; V was cut back by 5 bases and J by 0 bases.

The chain employs TRBV19 and TRBJ2-1; D might be TRBD1 (5 bases). The germline V gene has CDR1 LNHDA and CDR2 SQIVND (reference sequence). The CDR3 is 18 residues long. Trimming left V 1 base short and J 6 bases short, with 22 bases between. The CDR3 DNA reads TGTGCCAGTAGTATAGTTTTGTCGTCGGTCGTGGGGCCCAATGAGCAGTTCTTC. It encodes CASSIVLSSVVGPNEQFF.

The rearrangement uses TRBV6-6 and TRBJ1-1; 7 bases map to TRBD1. Germline CDR1 and CDR2: MNHNY and SVGAGI (reference sequence). J gave up 5 bases and V 9 bases, and 9 bases lay outside the gene matches. This CDR3 has 13 amino acids. The CDR3 here is CASSAGGLTEAFF. The CDR3 DNA reads as TGTGCCAGTTCGGCAGGGGGATTGACTGAAGCTTTCTTT.

This chain links TRBV9 with TRBJ2-3, with D perhaps matching TRBD1 (6 bases). Deletions cut 0 bases from V and 5 bases from J, with 13 bases between. The CDR3 extends over 15 amino acids. CDR1 is SGDLS and CDR2 is YYNGEE in the germline V gene. The CDR3 nucleotides are TGTGCCAGCAGCGTAGAACAGGGACGGATAGATACGCAGTATTTT. Translated: CASSVEQGRIDTQYF.